This section outlines one T cell receptor (beta chain) sequence together with its context. Its target is unknown. V lost 3 bases, J lost 9 bases, and 12 bases lay in between. Per the germline V gene, CDR1 is SGHDN and CDR2 is FVKESK. CDR3 length equals 13 residues. These data originate in a study of T cell clonotyping in hematopoietic cell transplantation. Assay used: immunoSEQ multiplex PCR; TCRdb lists only in-frame clones, some missing. The data show about 17,000 clones, roughly 91% seen once. Broader study findings: At the given depth, recipient repertoires were over 95% de novo clonotypes. Pathologically expanded recipient clonotypes increased progressively from day 30 to day 180 as diversity fell.

What was sequenced was peripheral blood mononuclear cells. This sequence joins TRBV14 and TRBJ2-1; D call uncertain. The sequence came from a man aged 35 to 55 in good health. Some clones in this sample may be carry-over from other donors' samples. The CDR3 here is CASSHRRRGEQFF. For the CDR3, the DNA is TGTGCCAGCAGCCACCGCCGGCGAGGTGAGCAGTTCTTC.